This T cell receptor (beta chain) is drawn from a study of vaccination and CD4 T cells after COVID-19. As for the study in general: Mild disease affected eight to ten convalescent patients and severe disease one, all SARS-CoV-2 positive by nasal swab PCR. Whole-study findings and limits: Median reactive clonotypes, those recognizing SARS-CoV-2, rose from approximately 23 to 38, not significantly.

Documented treatment: roughly nine-day PBMC culture with coronavirus spike peptide pools or control peptides (ViraFEST assay). As to this clonotype: Its matching antigen is unknown.

At the Johns Hopkins FTIC core, DNA taken from cultured CD4+ T cells was sequenced by way of the Oncomine TCR Beta short-read assay. TCRdb re-called the PCR reads with MiXCR, one entry per CDR3 protein. The sample has nearly 20,000 distinct CDR3 sequences, under 60% seen once. CDR3 length: 15 residues. Trimming took off 5 bases at V and 4 bases at J, with 18 bases between the two ends. Germline V gene sequence: CDR1 SGHAT, CDR2 FQNNGV. This TCR was sampled from a human donor who had recovered from COVID-19. The material sequenced was CD4+ T cells from blood, cultured in vitro, taken after SARS-CoV-2 vaccination. The rearrangement joins TRBV11-2 to TRBJ2-7; D may match TRBD1 or TRBD2 (5 bases each). Written as DNA, the CDR3 is TGTGCCAGCAGCCGGGTCCGGGGAAAGGGGTACGAGCAGTACTTC. The encoded protein is CASSRVRGKGYEQYF. Using reference TRBV11-2 and TRBJ2-7 for the parts outside the CDR3, the full variable domain is EAGVAQSPRYKIIEKRQSVAFWCNPISGHATLYWYQQILGQGPKLLIQFQNNGVVDDSQLPKDRFSAERLKGVDSTLKIQPAKLEDSAVYLCASSRVRGKGYEQYFGPGTRLTVT.